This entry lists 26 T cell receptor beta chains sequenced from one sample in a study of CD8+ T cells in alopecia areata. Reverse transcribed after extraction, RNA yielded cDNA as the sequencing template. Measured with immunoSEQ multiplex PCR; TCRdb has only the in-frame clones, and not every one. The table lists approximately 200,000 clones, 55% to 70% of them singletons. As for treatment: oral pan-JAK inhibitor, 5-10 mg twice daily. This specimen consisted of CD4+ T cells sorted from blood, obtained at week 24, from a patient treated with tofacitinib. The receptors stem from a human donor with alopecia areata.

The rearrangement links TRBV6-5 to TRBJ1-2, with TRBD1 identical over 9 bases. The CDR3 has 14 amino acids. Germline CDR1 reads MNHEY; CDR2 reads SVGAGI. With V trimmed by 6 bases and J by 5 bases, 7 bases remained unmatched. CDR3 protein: CASSPDRGGYGYTF. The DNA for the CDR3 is TGTGCCAGCAGCCCCGACAGGGGGGGGTATGGCTACACCTTC.

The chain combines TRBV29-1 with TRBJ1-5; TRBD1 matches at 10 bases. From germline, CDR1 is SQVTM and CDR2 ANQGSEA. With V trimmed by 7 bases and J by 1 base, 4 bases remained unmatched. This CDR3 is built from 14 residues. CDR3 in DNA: TGCAGCGCTAGGGACAGGGGAAGCAATCAGCCCCAGCATTTT. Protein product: CSARDRGSNQPQHF.

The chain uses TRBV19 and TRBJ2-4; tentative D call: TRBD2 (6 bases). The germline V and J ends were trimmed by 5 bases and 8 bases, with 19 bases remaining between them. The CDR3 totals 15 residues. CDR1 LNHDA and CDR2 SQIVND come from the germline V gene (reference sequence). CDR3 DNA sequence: TGTGCCAGTAGTCCCGGAGGGGACGGCTGGGACATTCAGTACTTC. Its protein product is CASSPGGDGWDIQYF.

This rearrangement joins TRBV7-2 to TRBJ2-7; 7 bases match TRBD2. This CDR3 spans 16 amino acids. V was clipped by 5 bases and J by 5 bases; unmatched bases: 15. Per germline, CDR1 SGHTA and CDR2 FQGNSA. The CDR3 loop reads CASSPRTVAGLNEQYF. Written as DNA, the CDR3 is TGTGCCAGCAGCCCTAGGACGGTAGCGGGTCTCAACGAGCAGTACTTC. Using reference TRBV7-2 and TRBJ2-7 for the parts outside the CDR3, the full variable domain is GAGVSQSPSNKVTEKGKDVELRCDPISGHTALYWYRQSLGQGLEFLIYFQGNSAPDKSGLPSDRFSAERTGGSVSTLTIQRTQQEDSAVYLCASSPRTVAGLNEQYFGPGTRLTVT.

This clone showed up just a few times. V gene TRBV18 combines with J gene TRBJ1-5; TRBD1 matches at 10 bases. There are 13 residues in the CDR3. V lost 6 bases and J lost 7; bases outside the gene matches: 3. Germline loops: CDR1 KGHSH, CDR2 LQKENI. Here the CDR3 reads CASSGTGEQPQHF. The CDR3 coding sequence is TGTGCCAGCTCCGGGACAGGGGAGCAGCCCCAGCATTTT. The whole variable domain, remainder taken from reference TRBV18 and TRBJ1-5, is NAGVMQNPRHLVRRRGQEARLRCSPMKGHSHVYWYRQLPEEGLKFMVYLQKENIIDESGMPKERFSAEFPKEGPSILRIQQVVRGDSAAYFCASSGTGEQPQHFGDGTRLSIL.

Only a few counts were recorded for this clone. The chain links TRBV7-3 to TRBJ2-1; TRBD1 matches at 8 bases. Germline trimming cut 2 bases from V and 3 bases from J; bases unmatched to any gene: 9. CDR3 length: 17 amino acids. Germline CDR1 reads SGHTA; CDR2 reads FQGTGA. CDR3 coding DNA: TGTGCCAGCAGCTTATGGGCCCAGGGGGCTGACTACAATGAGCAGTTCTTC. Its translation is CASSLWAQGADYNEQFF.

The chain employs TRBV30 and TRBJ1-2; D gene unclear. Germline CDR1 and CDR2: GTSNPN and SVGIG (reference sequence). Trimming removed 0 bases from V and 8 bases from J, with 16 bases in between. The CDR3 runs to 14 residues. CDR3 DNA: TGTGCCTGGAGTGTACTACTACTATCGAGGGGCTACACCTTC. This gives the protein CAWSVLLLSRGYTF.

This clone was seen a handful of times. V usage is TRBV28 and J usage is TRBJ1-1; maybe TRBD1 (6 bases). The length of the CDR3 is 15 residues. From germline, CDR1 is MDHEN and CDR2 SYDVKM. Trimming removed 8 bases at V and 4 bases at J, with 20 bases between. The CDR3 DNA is TGTGCCAGCCAGGGTCGGGGGGCGAATGGCACTGAAGCTTTCTTT. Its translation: CASQGRGANGTEAFF.

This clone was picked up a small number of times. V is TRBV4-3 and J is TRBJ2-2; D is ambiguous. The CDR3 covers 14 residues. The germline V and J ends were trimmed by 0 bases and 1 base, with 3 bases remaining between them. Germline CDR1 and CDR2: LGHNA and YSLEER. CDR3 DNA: TGCGCCAGCAGCCAAGATTGGAACACCGGGGAGCTGTTTTTT. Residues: CASSQDWNTGELFF.

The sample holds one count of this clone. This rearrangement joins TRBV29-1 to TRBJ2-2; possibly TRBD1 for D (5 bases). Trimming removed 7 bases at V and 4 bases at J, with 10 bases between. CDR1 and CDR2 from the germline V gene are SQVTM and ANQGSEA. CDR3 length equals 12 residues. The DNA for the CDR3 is TGCAGCGCCACAGGATTCACCGGGGAGCTGTTTTTT. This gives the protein CSATGFTGELFF.

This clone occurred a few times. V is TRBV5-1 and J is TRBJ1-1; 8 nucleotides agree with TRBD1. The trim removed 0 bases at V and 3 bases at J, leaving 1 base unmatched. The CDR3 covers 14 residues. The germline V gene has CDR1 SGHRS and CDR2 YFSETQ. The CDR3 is CASSLEQGDTEAFF. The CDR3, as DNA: TGCGCCAGCAGCTTGGAACAGGGGGACACTGAAGCTTTCTTT.

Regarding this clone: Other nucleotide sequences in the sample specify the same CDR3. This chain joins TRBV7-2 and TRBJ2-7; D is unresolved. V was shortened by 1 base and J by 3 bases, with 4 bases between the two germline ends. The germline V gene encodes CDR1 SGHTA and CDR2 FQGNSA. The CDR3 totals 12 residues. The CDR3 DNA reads TGTGCCAGCAGCTTAGTTAGCTACGAGCAGTACTTC. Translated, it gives CASSLVSYEQYF.

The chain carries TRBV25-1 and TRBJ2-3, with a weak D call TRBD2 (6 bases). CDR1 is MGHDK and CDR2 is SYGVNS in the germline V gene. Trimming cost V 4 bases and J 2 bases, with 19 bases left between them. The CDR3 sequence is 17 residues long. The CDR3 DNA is TGTGCCAGCAGTGGAAGACGTAGCGGCGGGTACACAGATACGCAGTATTTT. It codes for CASSGRRSGGYTDTQYF.

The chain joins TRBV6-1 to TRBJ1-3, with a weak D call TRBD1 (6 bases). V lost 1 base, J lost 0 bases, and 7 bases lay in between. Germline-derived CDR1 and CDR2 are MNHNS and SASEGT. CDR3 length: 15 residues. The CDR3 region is CASSEDRDSGNTIYF. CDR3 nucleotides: TGTGCCAGCAGTGAAGACAGGGACTCTGGAAACACCATATATTTT.

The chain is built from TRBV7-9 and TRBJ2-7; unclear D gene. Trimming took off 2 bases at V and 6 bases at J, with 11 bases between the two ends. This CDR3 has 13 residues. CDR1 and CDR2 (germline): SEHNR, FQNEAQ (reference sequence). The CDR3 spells CASSLSRAGEQYF. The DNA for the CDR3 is TGTGCCAGCAGCTTATCCCGGGCAGGCGAGCAGTACTTC.

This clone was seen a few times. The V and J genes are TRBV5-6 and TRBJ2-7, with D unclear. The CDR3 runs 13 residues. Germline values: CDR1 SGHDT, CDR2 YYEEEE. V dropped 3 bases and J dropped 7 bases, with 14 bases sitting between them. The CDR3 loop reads CASSSTPGEEQYF. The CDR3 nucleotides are TGTGCCAGCAGCTCGACCCCGGGTGAAGAGCAGTACTTC.

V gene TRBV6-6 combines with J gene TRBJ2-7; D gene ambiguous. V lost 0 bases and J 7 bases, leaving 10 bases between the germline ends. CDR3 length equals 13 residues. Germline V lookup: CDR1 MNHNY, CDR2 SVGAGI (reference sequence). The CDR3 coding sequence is TGTGCCAGCAGTTACTCGACCCAGGCAGAGCAGTACTTC. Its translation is CASSYSTQAEQYF.

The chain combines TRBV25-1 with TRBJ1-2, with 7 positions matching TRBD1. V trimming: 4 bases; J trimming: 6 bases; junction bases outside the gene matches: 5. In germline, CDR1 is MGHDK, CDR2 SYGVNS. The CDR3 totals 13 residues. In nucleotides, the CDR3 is TGTGCCAGCAGTGGATTACAGGGGAATGGCTACACCTTC. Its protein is CASSGLQGNGYTF.

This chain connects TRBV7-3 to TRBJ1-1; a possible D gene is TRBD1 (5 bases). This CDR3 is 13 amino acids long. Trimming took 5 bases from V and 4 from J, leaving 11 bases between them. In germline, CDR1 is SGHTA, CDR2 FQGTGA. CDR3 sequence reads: CASSISRGTEAFF. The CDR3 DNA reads TGTGCCAGCAGCATTTCGAGGGGCACTGAAGCTTTCTTT. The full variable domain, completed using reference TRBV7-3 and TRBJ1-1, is GAGVSQTPSNKVTEKGKYVELRCDPISGHTALYWYRQSLGQGPEFLIYFQGTGAADDSGLPNDRFFAVRPEGSVSTLKIQRTERGDSAVYLCASSISRGTEAFFGQGTRLTVV.

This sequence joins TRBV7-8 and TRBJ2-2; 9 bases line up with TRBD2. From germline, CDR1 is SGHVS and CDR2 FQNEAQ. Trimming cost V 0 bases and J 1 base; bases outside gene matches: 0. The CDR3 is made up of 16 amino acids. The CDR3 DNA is TGTGCCAGCAGCTTAGCAGCGGGAGGGAACACCGGGGAGCTGTTTTTT. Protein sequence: CASSLAAGGNTGELFF.

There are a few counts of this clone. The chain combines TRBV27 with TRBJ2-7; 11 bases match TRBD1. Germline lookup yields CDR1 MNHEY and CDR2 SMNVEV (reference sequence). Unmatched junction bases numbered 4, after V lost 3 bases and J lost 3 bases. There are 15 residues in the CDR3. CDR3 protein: CASSLGQGEFYEQYF. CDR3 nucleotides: TGTGCCAGCAGTTTGGGACAGGGGGAATTCTACGAGCAGTACTTC.

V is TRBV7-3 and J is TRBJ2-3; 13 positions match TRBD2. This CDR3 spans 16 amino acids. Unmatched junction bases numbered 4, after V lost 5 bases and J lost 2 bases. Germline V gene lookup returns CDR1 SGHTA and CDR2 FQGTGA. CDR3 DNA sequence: TGTGCCAGCAGCACCGGGACTAGCGGGGACACAGATACGCAGTATTTT. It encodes CASSTGTSGDTDTQYF.

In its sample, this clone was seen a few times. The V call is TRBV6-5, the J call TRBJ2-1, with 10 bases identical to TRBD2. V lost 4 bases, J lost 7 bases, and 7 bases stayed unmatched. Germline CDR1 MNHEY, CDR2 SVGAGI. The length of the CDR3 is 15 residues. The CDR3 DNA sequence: TGTGCCAGCAGTTCCCTAGCGGGAGAGTTAAATGAGCAGTTCTTC. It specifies CASSSLAGELNEQFF.

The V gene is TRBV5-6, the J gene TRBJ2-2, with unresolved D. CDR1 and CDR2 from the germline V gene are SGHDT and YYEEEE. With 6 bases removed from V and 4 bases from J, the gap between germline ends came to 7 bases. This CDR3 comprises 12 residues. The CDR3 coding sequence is TGTGCCAGCATTGGCCGCACCGGGGAGCTGTTTTTT. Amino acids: CASIGRTGELFF.

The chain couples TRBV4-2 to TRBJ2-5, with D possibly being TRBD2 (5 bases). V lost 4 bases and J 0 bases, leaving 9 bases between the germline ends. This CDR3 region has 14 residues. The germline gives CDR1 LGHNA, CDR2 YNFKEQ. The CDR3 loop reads CASSPTGYQETQYF. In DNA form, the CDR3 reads TGTGCCAGCAGCCCCACGGGGTACCAAGAGACCCAGTACTTC.

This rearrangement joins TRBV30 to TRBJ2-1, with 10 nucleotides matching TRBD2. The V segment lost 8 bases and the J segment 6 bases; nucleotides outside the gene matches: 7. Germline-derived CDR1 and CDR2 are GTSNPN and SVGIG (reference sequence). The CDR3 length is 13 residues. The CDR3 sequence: CAGSSGSFNEQFF. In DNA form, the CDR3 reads TGTGCCGGATCTAGCGGGAGCTTCAATGAGCAGTTCTTC.